A selection of T cell receptor beta chains follows, all from one sample in a study of patients and donors after allogeneic stem cell transplantation. TCRdb analysed the RT-PCR reads with MiXCR anew, one entry per CDR3 protein. This table has tens of thousands of distinct CDR3 sequences, roughly 4.9% appearing once. The specimen sequenced was blood, either unsorted or a sorted T cell fraction (not recorded which). Every receptor here comes from a human donor who was either an allogeneic HSCT recipient or a stem cell or donor lymphocyte infusion donor (not recorded which). It is not recorded whose cells these are; they may come from a transplant donor. CDR3s include the opening cysteine and the closing phenylalanine or tryptophan. The D gene is left open where the match is weak. Rows give clone size only sometimes, using once, few, many, or a class for an expanded clone.

V gene	clone size	D gene	J gene	CDR3 DNA	CDR3 protein
TRBV6-1	many	.	TRBJ2-2	TGTGCCAGCAGGATAGGGAACACCGGGGAGCTGTTTTTT	CASRIGNTGELFF
TRBV11-2	many	.	TRBJ2-5	TGTGCCAGCAGCCACTTCGACAAGGGGAGGGAGACCCAGTACTTC	CASSHFDKGRETQYF
TRBV18	few	.	TRBJ2-7	TGTGCCAGCTCACCATCTCTGACCTACGAGCAGTACTTC	CASSPSLTYEQYF
TRBV6-1	many	.	TRBJ1-1	TGTGCCAGCAGTGAAGGGGTTGGGAACACTGAAGCTTTCTTT	CASSEGVGNTEAFF
TRBV11-2	many	TRBD1	TRBJ2-3	TGTGCCAGCAGCCCGACGAACAGGGGAAATACGCAGTATTTT	CASSPTNRGNTQYF
TRBV19	few	.	TRBJ1-1	TGTGCCAGTAGGTCCGCTTGGAGGGCTGAAGCTTTCTTT	CASRSAWRAEAFF
TRBV7-8	many	TRBD1	TRBJ2-7	TGTGCCAGCAGCTCCGGACAGGGAGCCGAGCAGTACTTC	CASSSGQGAEQYF
TRBV13	many	.	TRBJ2-5	TGTGCCAGCGGCTCCTCGACACTTCAAGAGACCCAGTACTTC	CASGSSTLQETQYF
TRBV20-1	many	TRBD1	TRBJ2-1	TGCAGTGCTAGAGCCGGACAGGGTTTGAAAAATGAGCAGTTCTTC	CSARAGQGLKNEQFF
TRBV7-3	medium-sized	TRBD2	TRBJ2-3	TGTGCCAGCAGCTCAGGACTAGCCCCTGGTACGCAGTATTTT	CASSSGLAPGTQYF
TRBV7-9	.	TRBD2	TRBJ2-3	TGTGCCAGCAGGGGGGAGGGAGATACGCAGTATTTT	CASRGEGDTQYF
TRBV21-1	many	.	TRBJ2-7	TGTGCCAGCAACAAGCGTATGGTGGAGGGTACATCCTACGAGCAGTACTTC	CASNKRMVEGTSYEQYF
TRBV2	.	.	TRBJ1-1	TGTGCCAGCAGTCGGCTGGGGGGGAACACTGAAGCTTTCTTT	CASSRLGGNTEAFF
TRBV10-2	many	.	TRBJ2-7	TGCGCCAGCAGTGAGTCTAGCGGAAGTACCTACGAGCAGTACTTC	CASSESSGSTYEQYF
TRBV27	many	.	TRBJ2-7	TGTGCCAGCAGTTTATCGGGGGACGGAGTCTCCTACGAGCAGTACTTC	CASSLSGDGVSYEQYF
TRBV20-1	many	.	TRBJ2-5	TGCAGTGCTAGAGGGTTGAGCGGAGAATGGGAGACCCAGTACTTC	CSARGLSGEWETQYF
TRBV12-3/TRBV12-4	many	TRBD2	TRBJ2-7	TGTGCCAGCAGCTCTTGGGGGGGAGGCGGGCAGTACTTC	CASSSWGGGGQYF
TRBV7-8	many	.	TRBJ1-1	TGTGCCAGCAGCTACCGGGACACTGAAGCTTTCTTT	CASSYRDTEAFF
TRBV19	many	.	TRBJ2-7	TGTGCCAGTAGTACCCGACAGGAGCGCGAGCAGTACTTC	CASSTRQEREQYF
TRBV20-1	few	.	TRBJ2-5	TGCAGTGGGCCGAGGGCGGGGAACCAAGAGACCCAGTACTTC	CSGPRAGNQETQYF
TRBV9	many	.	TRBJ2-4	TGTGCCAGCACGAAGGATCCCCAAAGGGGGAACATTCAGTACTTC	CASTKDPQRGNIQYF
TRBV19	few	.	TRBJ2-1	TGTGCCAGTAGTATAGGGTGGGGATCCTTCAATGAGCAGTTCTTC	CASSIGWGSFNEQFF
TRBV6-5	once	TRBD1	TRBJ1-5	TGTGCCAGCAGTTTGACAGGGAAGGGTGACGGGCCCCAGCATTTT	CASSLTGKGDGPQHF
TRBV7-9	many	.	TRBJ2-3	TGTGCCAGCAGCTCGGGGCAGGGCAGCACAGATACGCAGTATTTT	CASSSGQGSTDTQYF
TRBV4-1	few	.	TRBJ2-1	TGCGCCAGCAGCCAAGTCGGAACTCACAATGAGCAGTTCTTC	CASSQVGTHNEQFF
TRBV27	many	TRBD1	TRBJ2-7	TGTGCCAGCAGTTTCAGGGGGCGCGGCGAGCAGTACTTC	CASSFRGRGEQYF